The rows below give T cell receptor beta chains drawn from one sample of a study of CD8 T cells in Susac syndrome. TCRdb re-analysed the immunoSEQ multiplex PCR reads in MiXCR, keeping a single row per CDR3 protein. The top ten clones hold roughly 0.1% of a sample with under 200,000 distinct CDR3 sequences, approximately 95% of them seen once. Specimen: CD4+ T cells from PBMCs. The origin of the receptors is a human donor in good health. The CDR3 runs from the conserved cysteine through the conserved F or W. The D gene is left open where the match is weak. Not every row has a clone size; where given, it reads once, few, many or a size class.

d_gene	abundance	j_gene	v_gene	CDR3nt	CDR3aa
TRBD2	.	TRBJ2-5	TRBV7-9	TGTGCCAGCAGCCCACCGGGACTAGGGGGACAAGAGACCCAGTACTTC	CASSPPGLGGQETQYF
TRBD2	.	TRBJ2-5	TRBV6-5	TGTGCCAGCAGCGTGGCTAGCGGGATGGAGACCCAGTACTTC	CASSVASGMETQYF
TRBD1	.	TRBJ1-4	TRBV20-1	TGCAGTGCTCAGAGGGGGACAGCTAATGAAAAACTGTTTTTT	CSAQRGTANEKLFF
.	few	TRBJ2-3	TRBV12-3/TRBV12-4	TGTGCCAGCTCGTTATGGGATACGCAGTATTTT	CASSLWDTQYF
.	.	TRBJ1-2	TRBV10-3	TGTGCCATCAGAGCACCGGGACGGCTGAACTATGGCTACACCTTC	CAIRAPGRLNYGYTF
.	.	TRBJ1-5	TRBV6-5	TGTGCCAGCAGTTACTCGCGGGGTGGCAATCAGCCCCAGCATTTT	CASSYSRGGNQPQHF
.	once	TRBJ1-1	TRBV6-2/TRBV6-3	TGTGCCAGCAGTTACGAGACGTCGGCTTTCTTT	CASSYETSAFF
.	once	TRBJ1-2	TRBV10-3	TGTGCCACCCATCCGGACCAAACCACTGGCTACACCTTC	CATHPDQTTGYTF
TRBD1	.	TRBJ1-5	TRBV3-1	TGTGCCAGCAGCCATTCTAGACAGGGGTCGAATCAGCCCCAGCATTTT	CASSHSRQGSNQPQHF
TRBD1	.	TRBJ2-5	TRBV30	TGTGCCAGCCACAGGGGGCGACTGGAGACCCAGTACTTC	CASHRGRLETQYF
.	.	TRBJ1-5	TRBV29-1	TGCAGCGGAAGTCAGGGTTCGGGTCAGCCCCAGCATTTT	CSGSQGSGQPQHF
TRBD2	few	TRBJ2-5	TRBV29-1	TGCAGCGTTGGACTAGCGGAGACCCAGTACTTC	CSVGLAETQYF
.	.	TRBJ2-1	TRBV6-2/TRBV6-3	TGTGCCAGCAGGAGGGGGGGAGGAAGCTCCTACAATGAGCAGTTCTTC	CASRRGGGSSYNEQFF
.	.	TRBJ2-1	TRBV2	TGTGCCAGCAGTGGGTGGCGGGATAACAATGAGCAGTTCTTC	CASSGWRDNNEQFF
TRBD1	.	TRBJ1-2	TRBV7-9	TGTGCCAGCAGCATCGGGACAGGCTATGGCTACACCTTC	CASSIGTGYGYTF
.	.	TRBJ2-2	TRBV29-1	TGCAGCGTTCCATGGCCCGACAGGGAGGGTACCGGGGAGCTGTTTTTT	CSVPWPDREGTGELFF
.	.	TRBJ2-2	TRBV7-9	TGTGCCAGCAGCTTAGTTCACGGGGAGCTGTTTTTT	CASSLVHGELFF
.	once	TRBJ2-3	TRBV29-1	TGCAGCCTCAGGGAGGTCACAGATACGCAGTATTTT	CSLREVTDTQYF
TRBD1	.	TRBJ1-6	TRBV12-3/TRBV12-4	TGTGCCAGCAGCCGACAGGGTGTCTCACCCCTCCACTTT	CASSRQGVSPLHF
TRBD1	once	TRBJ1-5	TRBV15	TGTGCCACCAGCAGAGATCGGGACAGGGGCGATCAGCCCCAGCATTTT	CATSRDRDRGDQPQHF
.	.	TRBJ1-1	TRBV20-1	TGCAGTGCTAGTTCCAGCCACACTGAAGCTTTCTTT	CSASSSHTEAFF
.	.	TRBJ2-2	TRBV3-1	TGTGCCAGCAGCCTCCCTGACAGGAATACCGGGGAGCTGTTTTTT	CASSLPDRNTGELFF
.	.	TRBJ1-1	TRBV7-9	TGTGCCAGCAGCCCAAGCCGTCGTACGAACACTGAAGCTTTCTTT	CASSPSRRTNTEAFF
TRBD1	.	TRBJ1-5	TRBV7-8	TGTGCCAGCAGCTTAGCCGGGACAGGGGAAGATCAGCCCCAGCATTTT	CASSLAGTGEDQPQHF
.	.	TRBJ2-1	TRBV7-8	TGTGCCAGCAGCCCCTGGAGGGGGGGGACAAACCAGCGACACAATGAGCAGTTCTTC	CASSPWRGGTNQRHNEQFF
.	.	TRBJ1-1	TRBV25-1	TGTGCCAGCCGCCTCGGGGCAGCACCGAAAGCTTTCTTT	CASRLGAAPKAFF
.	.	TRBJ1-4	TRBV29-1	TGCAGCGTTAACCAAGGGGGAAAGAATGAAAAACTGTTTTTT	CSVNQGGKNEKLFF
.	.	TRBJ2-5	TRBV28	TGTGCCAGCAGCCTTTCCGGGGTGGCGGAGACCCAGTACTTC	CASSLSGVAETQYF
.	once	TRBJ2-3	TRBV19	TGTGCCAGTAGTATTAGGAGCGGCACAGATACGCAGTATTTT	CASSIRSGTDTQYF
.	.	TRBJ1-1	TRBV20-1	TGCAGTGCTTTCGACCAAAACGACGCTGAAGCTTTCTTT	CSAFDQNDAEAFF
.	.	TRBJ1-6	TRBV7-6	TGTGCCAGCAGCTTAGCGGAGGGAGATTCACCCCTCCACTTT	CASSLAEGDSPLHF
.	.	TRBJ1-1	TRBV7-9	TGTGCCAGCAGCTTTACCCTGAACACTGAAGCTTTCTTT	CASSFTLNTEAFF
.	.	TRBJ2-5	TRBV29-1	TGCAGCGTATATCAGCGGGAGACCCAGTACTTC	CSVYQRETQYF
.	.	TRBJ2-3	TRBV20-1	TGCAGTGCCCCGCAGGGGGGAGACACAGATACGCAGTATTTT	CSAPQGGDTDTQYF
.	once	TRBJ2-1	TRBV25-1	TGTGCCAGCAGTGTGACAGGAGTTTGGGGGAGTGAGCAGTTCTTC	CASSVTGVWGSEQFF
TRBD2	.	TRBJ2-1	TRBV20-1	TGCAGTGCTAGAGCCGCAGTAGCGGGAGGGCGGGATGAGCAGTTCTTC	CSARAAVAGGRDEQFF
.	.	TRBJ2-4	TRBV20-1	TGCAGTGCTAGAGTAGGGAGCTCGTTAGCCAAAAACATTCAGTACTTC	CSARVGSSLAKNIQYF
TRBD1	.	TRBJ2-7	TRBV28	TGTGCCAGCAGTCATAGACAGGGGGCGCAGGGCTACGAGCAGTACTTC	CASSHRQGAQGYEQYF
.	.	TRBJ2-2	TRBV30	TGTGCCTGGGACCAGGGGAGGAGGACCGGGGAGCTGTTTTTT	CAWDQGRRTGELFF
.	.	TRBJ1-1	TRBV2	TGTGCCAGCTGGGCAGGGGTGAACACTGAAGCTTTCTTT	CASWAGVNTEAFF
.	.	TRBJ1-1	TRBV1	TGCACCAGCACCCGAATACGGGACTCTTCGAACACTGAAGCTTTCTTT	CTSTRIRDSSNTEAFF
.	.	TRBJ2-7	TRBV5-1	TGCGCCAGCAGCTTGGGCGCAGCCACCTACGAGCAGTACTTC	CASSLGAATYEQYF
.	once	TRBJ2-5	TRBV12-3/TRBV12-4	TGTGCCAGCAGTTCGCGACTGTGGGAGACCCAGTACTTC	CASSSRLWETQYF
TRBD1	.	TRBJ2-2	TRBV5-1	TGCGCCAGCAGGTTGACAGGGCCCACGAACACCGGGGAGCTGTTTTTT	CASRLTGPTNTGELFF
TRBD2	.	TRBJ2-1	TRBV24-1	TGTGCCACCAGTGATTTTCGCACTAGCGGGAGGGCCTACAATGAGCAGTTCTTC	CATSDFRTSGRAYNEQFF
.	once	TRBJ2-5	TRBV7-2	TGTGCCAGCAGCGTCACCGGGACAATCGAGACCCAGTACTTC	CASSVTGTIETQYF
.	.	TRBJ1-1	TRBV9	TGTGCCAGTGGAGGGCTCCCGAACACTGAAGCTTTCTTT	CASGGLPNTEAFF
.	.	TRBJ1-6	TRBV7-2	TGTGCCAGCAGCTTTACCAGGCTGAATTCACCCCTCCACTTT	CASSFTRLNSPLHF
.	once	TRBJ2-1	TRBV9	TGTGCCAGCAGCGTAGGAGGGGAGTACAATGAGCAGTTCTTC	CASSVGGEYNEQFF
.	.	TRBJ2-2	TRBV12-3/TRBV12-4	TGTGCCAGCAGTTTCGCAGGGAGCACCGGGGAGCTGTTTTTT	CASSFAGSTGELFF
TRBD2	.	TRBJ2-1	TRBV30	TGTGCCTGGAGGGGGACTAGCGGATCTAATGAGCAGTTCTTC	CAWRGTSGSNEQFF
TRBD2	.	TRBJ2-3	TRBV19	TGTGCCAGTAGTATAGTCAGCGGGAGAGATACGCAGTATTTT	CASSIVSGRDTQYF
.	.	TRBJ2-7	TRBV12-3/TRBV12-4	TGTGCCAGCAGTCCACACAGGGGGACTACCTACGAGCAGTACTTC	CASSPHRGTTYEQYF
.	.	TRBJ2-5	TRBV20-1	TGCAGTGCCGCCCTCGGTGAAGAGACCCAGTACTTC	CSAALGEETQYF
.	.	TRBJ2-3	TRBV7-9	TGTGCCAGCAGCCTCGGTGGGCAGGGTCGATGGGATACGCAGTATTTT	CASSLGGQGRWDTQYF
.	once	TRBJ2-7	TRBV6-5	TGTGCCAGCAGTCCGGGGTTCACCTCCTACGAGCAGTACTTC	CASSPGFTSYEQYF
TRBD1	.	TRBJ2-4	TRBV4-1	TGCGCCAGCAGCCAAGATTACGGGACAGCTTTAGCCAAAAACATTCAGTACTTC	CASSQDYGTALAKNIQYF
TRBD2	.	TRBJ2-1	TRBV3-1	TGTGCCAGCAGCCAAGGGACTAGCGGGAGGATCTCCCACAATGAGCAGTTCTTC	CASSQGTSGRISHNEQFF
TRBD1	.	TRBJ2-1	TRBV20-1	TGCAGTGCTAGAGAACAGGGGTTAGGTGAGCAGTTCTTC	CSAREQGLGEQFF
TRBD2	.	TRBJ2-1	TRBV20-1	TGCAGTGCCTGGGCTAGCGGCTACAATGAGCAGTTCTTC	CSAWASGYNEQFF